Detailed here is one TCR beta chain. These data come from a study of blood T cell repertoires in COVID-19. Participants had their cohort set by participant-reported clinical history. J gave up 0 bases and V 5 bases, and 16 bases lay outside the gene matches. The CDR3 contains 19 residues. From germline, CDR1 is SGHAT and CDR2 FQNNGV. Here immunoSEQ multiplex PCR was the method, and the copy in TCRdb shows in-frame clones only, minus some. The sample yields hundreds of thousands of clones, around 89% seen once. The specimen was PBMCs or T cells enriched from blood (not recorded which). V and J are TRBV11-2 and TRBJ2-5; 9 bases map to TRBD1. The receptor's source is a woman aged 35 to 49 with acute COVID-19. The DNA of the CDR3 is TGTGCCAGCAGCCTATATACCCTTACCGGGACAGGGTACCAAGAGACCCAGTACTTC. Amino acids: CASSLYTLTGTGYQETQYF.